What follows describes a single T cell receptor beta chain. The sample comes from a study of sequential checkpoint blockade in melanoma. Study background: Patients were randomized 1:1 to nivolumab-then-ipilimumab or ipilimumab-then-nivolumab first-line.

As to treatment: randomized to nivolumab then ipilimumab (arm A) or the reverse (arm B). DNA-damaging chemotherapy had not been given to any patient beforehand. From thawed PBMCs, live CD3+CD8+ cells negative for CD19 and CD56 were sorted. V lost 3 bases and J lost 5; bases outside the gene matches: 6. The CDR3 has 15 residues. From germline, CDR1 is MRHNA and CDR2 SNTAGT. Libraries were prepared by immunoSEQ multiplex PCR; TCRdb keeps only in-frame clonotypes and omits some of them. The sample includes several thousand clones, approximately 77% of them seen just once. The rearrangement uses TRBV6-4 and TRBJ2-5; the match to TRBD2 covers 10 bases. The TCR was taken from a human donor with melanoma. This specimen was CD8+ T cells sorted from blood (inferred from file names), taken from a patient given nivolumab and ipilimumab in sequence. CDR3 coding DNA: TGTGCCAGCAGTGAAGGGAGCGGGGGGGCCGAGACCCAGTACTTC. Translation gives CASSEGSGGAETQYF.